The 28 T cell receptor beta chains listed next were all sequenced from one sample in a study of cytomegalovirus exposure and HLA in healthy donors. The method was immunoSEQ multiplex PCR; TCRdb's version includes in-frame clones alone and lacks a portion of them. Of 130,000 to 150,000 clones listed, 80% to 95% were seen once; the top ten hold 0.6% to 0.8%. The specimen was PBMCs. The receptors stem from a man aged 18 to 30 in good health and CMV-seronegative.

The rearrangement joins TRBV6-5 to TRBJ1-4, with 7 bases that match TRBD1. The CDR3 runs 14 residues. In germline, CDR1 is MNHEY, CDR2 SVGAGI. V dropped 6 bases and J dropped 4; count of bases not matched to a gene: 5. For the CDR3, the DNA is TGTGCCAGCAGCCAGACAGGGAGTAATGAAAAACTGTTTTTT. Translating gives CASSQTGSNEKLFF.

This chain joins TRBV9 and TRBJ1-4; 7 bases agree with TRBD1. J lost 8 bases, V lost 3 bases, and 10 bases had no gene match. The CDR3 loop spans 15 amino acids. From germline, CDR1 is SGDLS and CDR2 YYNGEE. Here the CDR3 DNA reads TGTGCCAGCAGCGCATCCGGGGGACAGAGAGAAAAACTGTTTTTT. This encodes CASSASGGQREKLFF. The full variable domain, with the rest looked up from reference TRBV9 and TRBJ1-4, is DSGVTQTPKHLITATGQRVTLRCSPRSGDLSVYWYQQSLDQGLQFLIQYYNGEERAKGNILERFSAQQFPDLHSELNLSSLELGDSALYFCASSASGGQREKLFFGSGTQLSVL.

The chain carries TRBV5-1 and TRBJ2-3; TRBD1 agrees at 7 bases. The V and J ends lost 3 bases and 0 bases, in that order; junction bases with no gene match: 7. The CDR3 consists of 16 residues. Germline V gene lookup returns CDR1 SGHRS and CDR2 YFSETQ. The CDR3 protein is CASSWTGTASTDTQYF. The CDR3 nucleotides read TGCGCCAGCAGCTGGACCGGGACAGCTAGCACAGATACGCAGTATTTT.

This clone was found a few times. The chain employs TRBV5-6 and TRBJ2-7; possibly TRBD2 for D (6 bases). Germline CDR1 is SGHDT and CDR2 is YYEEEE. This CDR3 has 16 residues. The V gene lost 0 bases and the J gene lost 2 bases, with 15 bases spanning the gap. The CDR3 loop reads CASSLEGRGSTYEQYF. Written as DNA, the CDR3 is TGTGCCAGCAGCTTGGAAGGACGGGGGAGTACCTACGAGCAGTACTTC.

This clone was found a few times. This chain connects TRBV4-1 to TRBJ1-2, with D possibly being TRBD1 (5 bases). Trimming shortened V by 5 bases and J by 3 bases, and 7 bases separated the two germline ends. The germline V gene has CDR1 MGHRA and CDR2 YSYEKL. This CDR3 is built from 12 residues. The CDR3, as DNA: TGCGCCAGCAGCAGGGGCGACTATGGCTACACCTTC. Its translation: CASSRGDYGYTF.

V is TRBV14 and J is TRBJ1-4; D call uncertain. The germline V gene has CDR1 SGHDN and CDR2 FVKESK. Trimming left V 3 bases short and J 7 bases short, with 18 bases between. The CDR3 is 16 amino acids. The CDR3 spells CASSQDKIEQPEKLFF. CDR3 coding DNA: TGTGCCAGCAGCCAGGATAAGATAGAACAGCCTGAAAAACTGTTTTTT.

The J gene is TRBJ1-5, the V gene TRBV10-3, with D uncertain. The CDR3 is 14 amino acids. Germline CDR1 reads ENHRY; CDR2 reads SYGVKD. V gave up 3 bases and J gave up 0 bases, with 6 bases separating them. CDR3 bases: TGTGCCATCAGTGAAGGCGGTAGCAATCAGCCCCAGCATTTT. It is translated as CAISEGGSNQPQHF.

V gene TRBV6-1 combines with J gene TRBJ2-7, with a tentative D call TRBD2 (5 bases). V dropped 3 bases and J dropped 0 bases, with 15 bases sitting between them. The CDR3 is 16 residues long. From germline, CDR1 is MNHNS and CDR2 SASEGT. The CDR3 nucleotides read TGTGCCAGCAGTGACGGAGGACTTTTTAGCTCCTACGAGCAGTACTTC. Encoded protein: CASSDGGLFSSYEQYF.

The chain combines TRBV5-1 with TRBJ1-4, with 7 bases fitting TRBD1. The CDR3 totals 14 residues. The ends lost 5 bases at V and 8 bases at J; junction bases unmatched: 9. Germline assignment: CDR1 SGHRS and CDR2 YFSETQ. CDR3 nucleotides: TGCGCCAGCAGAACCGGGACAGTGACGGAAAAACTGTTTTTT. Protein: CASRTGTVTEKLFF. The whole variable domain, filled in from reference TRBV5-1 and TRBJ1-4, reads KAGVTQTPRYLIKTRGQQVTLSCSPISGHRSVSWYQQTPGQGLQFLFEYFSETQRNKGNFPGRFSGRQFSNSRSEMNVSTLELGDSALYLCASRTGTVTEKLFFGSGTQLSVL.

This clone showed up just once. The chain is built from TRBV19 and TRBJ2-1; 7 positions agree with TRBD2. The CDR3 is 15 residues long. V lost 9 bases and J lost 9; bases outside the gene matches: 17. Germline V gene sequence: CDR1 LNHDA, CDR2 SQIVND (reference sequence). The CDR3 bases are TGTGCCAGCCTCCCGGGGCTAGCGGTAGGTGGTGAGCAGTTCTTC. This codes for CASLPGLAVGGEQFF.

The gene calls are TRBV6-1 and TRBJ2-1, with D possibly TRBD2 on 5 matching bases. CDR1 MNHNS and CDR2 SASEGT come from the germline V gene. The CDR3 contains 11 residues. The V end lost 6 bases, the J end lost 8 bases, and 8 bases lay between the germline ends. The CDR3 DNA reads as TGTGCCAGCAGCCCCGGGGATGAGCAGTTCTTC. It codes for CASSPGDEQFF.

This chain connects TRBV15 to TRBJ1-2; the match to TRBD1 covers 10 bases. CDR3 length equals 14 residues. V lost 5 bases, J lost 6 bases, and 6 bases stayed unmatched. Germline V gene lookup returns CDR1 LNHNV and CDR2 YYDKDF (reference sequence). The CDR3 DNA sequence: TGTGCCACCAGCGGGAGGACAGGGGGAGATGGCTACACCTTC. Amino acid sequence: CATSGRTGGDGYTF.

This clone was detected only once. This rearrangement joins TRBV5-1 to TRBJ2-3; 11 nucleotides align to TRBD2. Germline V gene data show CDR1 as SGHRS and CDR2 as YFSETQ. The CDR3 contains 16 residues. V shed 4 bases, J shed 3 bases, and the junction held 7 bases outside the gene matches. In DNA form, the CDR3 reads TGCGCCAGCAGCCCCCCTTGGACTAGCGGGACAGATACGCAGTATTTT. The encoded protein is CASSPPWTSGTDTQYF.

The chain has TRBV5-3 and TRBJ1-5; 7 bases agree with TRBD1. TRBV5-3 is an open reading frame, and its role is uncertain. V dropped 2 bases and J dropped 10; count of bases not matched to a gene: 9. The CDR3 spans 14 residues. Here the CDR3 DNA reads TGTGCCAGAAGCTTCGACAGGGTGGAGCGACCCCAGCATTTT. Translated, it gives CARSFDRVERPQHF.

The chain combines TRBV7-2 with TRBJ2-1, with 10 bases identical to TRBD1. The CDR3 sequence is 15 residues long. The germline gives CDR1 SGHTA, CDR2 FQGNSA. With 3 bases clipped from V and 3 bases from J, the junction kept 2 bases outside the gene matches. The CDR3 region has the DNA TGTGCCAGCAGCTTGGGACAGGGGTACTACAATGAGCAGTTCTTC. It yields the protein CASSLGQGYYNEQFF.

The gene calls are TRBV11-1 and TRBJ2-7, with D possibly matching TRBD1 (5 bases). The CDR3 is 12 amino acids. CDR1 is SGHAT and CDR2 is FQDESV in the germline V gene (reference sequence). V was clipped by 4 bases and J by 4 bases, with 8 bases between them. In nucleotides, the CDR3 is TGTGCCAGCAGCTATAACAGGTACGAGCAGTACTTC. The encoded protein is CASSYNRYEQYF.

V is TRBV5-4 and J is TRBJ2-5; a possible D gene is TRBD2 (6 bases). CDR3 length equals 16 residues. V was shortened by 0 bases and J by 4 bases, with 16 bases between the two germline ends. In germline, CDR1 is SGHNT, CDR2 YYREEE (reference sequence). CDR3 in amino acids: CASSLAERVGIETQYF. The CDR3 DNA reads TGTGCCAGCAGCTTGGCCGAGCGGGTCGGTATAGAGACCCAGTACTTC.

This rearrangement joins TRBV6-4 to TRBJ1-1; 7 bases agree with TRBD1. This CDR3 comprises 15 residues. In germline, CDR1 is MRHNA, CDR2 SNTAGT. V dropped 5 bases and J dropped 6; count of bases not matched to a gene: 12. The CDR3 protein is CASSSSGEGGSEAFF. CDR3 sequence (DNA): TGTGCCAGCAGTTCCAGCGGTGAAGGGGGCTCTGAAGCTTTCTTT.

The chain joins TRBV11-2 to TRBJ2-5, with 9 bases fitting TRBD1. The CDR3 sequence is 14 residues long. Germline values: CDR1 SGHAT, CDR2 FQNNGV. V dropped 5 bases and J dropped 1; count of bases not matched to a gene: 2. In DNA, the CDR3 is TGTGCCAGCAGCCCGACAGGGGGCCAAGAGACCCAGTACTTC. The encoded protein is CASSPTGGQETQYF. The complete variable domain, with remaining parts taken from reference TRBV11-2 and TRBJ2-5, reads EAGVAQSPRYKIIEKRQSVAFWCNPISGHATLYWYQQILGQGPKLLIQFQNNGVVDDSQLPKDRFSAERLKGVDSTLKIQPAKLEDSAVYLCASSPTGGQETQYFGPGTRLLVL.

This chain links TRBV5-4 with TRBJ2-7; D may be TRBD1 (6 bases). V lost 0 bases to trimming and J lost 4 bases, with 11 bases between them. This CDR3 has 14 residues. CDR1 and CDR2 from the germline V gene are SGHNT and YYREEE (reference sequence). Here the CDR3 reads CASSLEQGEYEQYV. The DNA of the CDR3 is TGTGCCAGCAGCTTGGAACAGGGAGAATACGAGCAGTACGTC.

V usage is TRBV19 and J usage is TRBJ1-3; D possibly corresponds to TRBD1 (6 bases). The germline CDR1 and CDR2 sequences are LNHDA and SQIVND (reference sequence). Trimming left V 7 bases short and J 4 bases short, with 32 bases between. This CDR3 contains 20 residues. CDR3 sequence reads: CASNQRYRTEKADWGNTIYF. CDR3 nucleotides: TGTGCCAGTAACCAACGTTACAGGACAGAAAAAGCGGACTGGGGAAACACCATATATTTT.

The chain couples TRBV4-3 to TRBJ1-4, with a weak D call TRBD1 (6 bases). The V gene's germline CDR1 is LGHNA and CDR2 YSLEER. The CDR3 is 16 residues long. The ends were cut back, 0 bases at V and 5 bases at J, with 13 bases in the middle. The CDR3 DNA sequence: TGCGCCAGCAGCCAAGATACGGGGCAGGGGAATGAAAAACTGTTTTTT. Residues: CASSQDTGQGNEKLFF.

V and J are TRBV5-1 and TRBJ2-3; D may be TRBD2 (5 bases). The CDR3 covers 15 residues. Trimming shortened V by 7 bases and J by 4 bases, and 19 bases separated the two germline ends. Looked up from germline, CDR1 is SGHRS and CDR2 is YFSETQ. The chain's CDR3 is CASGGGNGLADTQYF. The CDR3 DNA reads TGCGCCAGCGGAGGCGGAAACGGCCTAGCAGATACGCAGTATTTT.

The chain couples TRBV6-6 to TRBJ2-1; perhaps TRBD1 as D (6 bases). Trimming left V 2 bases short and J 6 bases short, with 17 bases between. The CDR3 is 16 residues long. The germline V gene has CDR1 MNHNY and CDR2 SVGAGI (reference sequence). The CDR3 spells CASSYPGQGWGNEQFF. Here the CDR3 DNA reads TGTGCCAGCAGTTACCCGGGACAAGGATGGGGCAATGAGCAGTTCTTC.

The J gene is TRBJ2-3, the V gene TRBV30; 13 positions match TRBD2. The CDR3 has 16 amino acids. Germline trimming cut 0 bases from V and 2 bases from J; bases unmatched to any gene: 2. Germline lookup yields CDR1 GTSNPN and CDR2 SVGIG (reference sequence). CDR3: CAWSVGLAGDTDTQYF. The CDR3 bases are TGTGCCTGGAGTGTCGGACTAGCGGGGGACACAGATACGCAGTATTTT.

This chain joins TRBV27 and TRBJ2-1; 7 positions agree with TRBD1. J was trimmed by 2 bases and V by 3 bases; bases with no gene match: 4. Germline-derived CDR1 and CDR2 are MNHEY and SMNVEV (reference sequence). This CDR3 contains 15 residues. The CDR3 spells CASSFPGTAYNEQFF. The CDR3 coding sequence is TGTGCCAGCAGTTTCCCGGGGACAGCCTACAATGAGCAGTTCTTC.

This clone has just one count. This chain links TRBV4-3 with TRBJ1-1; 7 positions match TRBD1. V shed 2 bases, J shed 7 bases, and the junction held 7 bases outside the gene matches. CDR1 LGHNA and CDR2 YSLEER come from the germline V gene. The CDR3 is 14 residues long. Here the CDR3 DNA reads TGCGCCAGCAGCCAACCCTCAGGGGGAAGTGAAGCTTTCTTT. It encodes CASSQPSGGSEAFF.

The chain combines TRBV7-6 with TRBJ2-5; D gene ambiguous. Germline V gives CDR1 SGHVS, CDR2 FNYEAQ. The CDR3 length is 11 residues. The ends were cut back, 5 bases at V and 2 bases at J, with 3 bases in the middle. CDR3 bases: TGTGCCAGCAGCCAACAAGAGACCCAGTACTTC. Protein product: CASSQQETQYF.